Below are 14 T cell receptor beta chains sequenced from a single sample in a study of T cells in narcolepsy. Only in-frame clones appear in the TCRdb table, and some are missing; sequencing was by immunoSEQ multiplex PCR. Found here are about 32,000 clones, under 85% of them singletons; the top ten hold roughly 0.7%. The source material was memory (CD45RA-) CD4+ T cells from blood. The receptor source for this set is a human donor in good health.

The count of this clone is one. The chain carries TRBV5-4 and TRBJ1-6; TRBD1 is a possible D gene (5 bases). Between the trimmed V and J ends, which lost 0 bases and 10 bases, there was a span of 14 bases. Per germline, CDR1 SGHNT and CDR2 YYREEE (reference sequence). This CDR3 has 15 residues. CDR3 sequence: CASSLGRQGNSPLHF. The CDR3 region has the DNA TGTGCCAGCAGCTTGGGACGGCAGGGTAACTCACCCCTCCACTTT. The full variable domain, with the rest looked up from reference TRBV5-4 and TRBJ1-6, is ETGVTQSPTHLIKTRGQQVTLRCSSQSGHNTVSWYQQALGQGPQFIFQYYREEENGRGNFPPRFSGLQFPNYSSELNVNALELDDSALYLCASSLGRQGNSPLHFGNGTRLTVT.

The rearrangement uses TRBV4-3 and TRBJ2-4; 14 bases fit TRBD2. Germline lookup yields CDR1 LGHNA and CDR2 YSLEER. CDR3 length: 17 amino acids. V gave up 2 bases and J gave up 9 bases; unmatched junction bases: 9. The CDR3 DNA reads TGCGCCAGCAGCCAAAAGACTAGCGGGGGGGAAGGTGGCATTCAGTACTTC. It translates to CASSQKTSGGEGGIQYF.

The chain links TRBV11-3 to TRBJ2-3, with TRBD2 matching over 14 bases. Germline CDR1 SGHNT, CDR2 YENEEA. Germline trimming cut 4 bases from V and 3 bases from J; bases unmatched to any gene: 9. The CDR3 is made up of 18 amino acids. CDR3 in amino acids: CASSSGTSGGKMTDTQYF. The CDR3 DNA sequence: TGTGCCAGCAGCTCAGGGACTAGCGGGGGTAAGATGACAGATACGCAGTATTTT.

This rearrangement joins TRBV28 to TRBJ1-5; TRBD1 aligns across 8 bases. Looked up from germline, CDR1 is MDHEN and CDR2 is SYDVKM. The CDR3 has 18 residues. With V trimmed by 7 bases and J by 0 bases, 14 bases remained unmatched. CDR3 sequence reads: CASIPPGTGFYSNQPQHF. CDR3 in DNA: TGTGCCAGCATTCCCCCCGGGACAGGTTTTTATAGCAATCAGCCCCAGCATTTT.

This clone occurred a few times. This rearrangement joins TRBV29-1 to TRBJ2-1, with no clear D. The CDR3 loop spans 14 amino acids. Germline CDR1 is SQVTM and CDR2 is ANQGSEA. V was shortened by 8 bases and J by 0 bases, with 14 bases between the two germline ends. The CDR3 loop reads CSSERRSSYNEQFF. DNA for the CDR3: TGCAGCTCCGAACGCAGGAGCTCCTACAATGAGCAGTTCTTC.

The DNA of the CDR3 is TGTGCCAGCAGTGAGAGGTTGAATCAGCCCCAGCATTTT. This codes for CASSERLNQPQHF. This sequence joins TRBV2 and TRBJ1-5; D is ambiguous. CDR3 length equals 13 residues. Germline CDR1 is SNHLY and CDR2 is FYNNEI. Trimming took 3 bases from V and 4 from J, leaving 7 bases between them. Complete variable domain (other parts from reference TRBV2 and TRBJ1-5): EPEVTQTPSHQVTQMGQEVILRCVPISNHLYFYWYRQILGQKVEFLVSFYNNEISEKSEIFDDQFSVERPDGSNFTLKIRSTKLEDSAMYFCASSERLNQPQHFGDGTRLSIL.

V gene TRBV6-1 combines with J gene TRBJ1-6; TRBD1 might be the D (6 bases). CDR1 is MNHNS and CDR2 is SASEGT in the germline V gene. The ends were cut back, 7 bases at V and 9 bases at J, with 13 bases in the middle. The length of the CDR3 is 13 residues. Here the CDR3 reads CASKRTVASPLHF. As DNA, the CDR3 is TGTGCCAGCAAGCGGACAGTGGCTTCACCCCTCCACTTT.

This rearrangement joins TRBV11-2 to TRBJ1-1; possible D gene TRBD1, 5 bases. This CDR3 spans 13 amino acids. CDR1 is SGHAT and CDR2 is FQNNGV in the germline V gene. Trimming took 5 bases from V and 5 from J, leaving 12 bases between them. The CDR3: CASSPAGGTEAFF. The CDR3 DNA is TGTGCCAGCAGCCCCGCCGGGGGAACTGAAGCTTTCTTT.

The chain recombines TRBV2 with TRBJ1-5, with D unclear. CDR1 SNHLY and CDR2 FYNNEI come from the germline V gene. V was pared by 2 bases and J by 5 bases, with 13 bases between. The CDR3 contains 15 residues. The chain's CDR3 is CASSERVAGYQPQHF. The CDR3 nucleotides are TGTGCCAGCAGTGAAAGAGTAGCCGGTTATCAGCCCCAGCATTTT.

This chain joins TRBV6-1 and TRBJ2-7, with TRBD1 matching over 8 bases. This CDR3 region has 14 residues. V trimming: 3 bases; J trimming: 1 base; junction bases outside the gene matches: 2. Germline CDR1 reads MNHNS; CDR2 reads SASEGT. CDR3 nucleotide sequence: TGTGCCAGCAGTGATACAGGGGGTTCCTACGAGCAGTACGTC. Translated, it gives CASSDTGGSYEQYV.

The chain joins TRBV5-1 to TRBJ1-1, with D unclear. V gave up 1 base and J gave up 1 base, with 8 bases separating them. Germline V lookup: CDR1 SGHRS, CDR2 YFSETQ. This CDR3 comprises 14 residues. CDR3 sequence: CASSLSGQNTEAFF. In DNA form, the CDR3 reads TGCGCCAGCAGCTTGTCAGGCCAGAACACTGAAGCTTTCTTT.

The chain employs TRBV20-1 and TRBJ1-2; no clear D gene. This CDR3 is 10 amino acids long. Germline V gives CDR1 DFQATT, CDR2 SNEGSKA (reference sequence). V shed 5 bases and J shed 6 bases, with 7 bases lying between them. The CDR3 DNA sequence: TGCAGTGCTCAAGGGAATGGCTACACCTTC. Its translation: CSAQGNGYTF.

The chain combines TRBV10-1 with TRBJ2-1; D may be TRBD1 (6 bases). The CDR3 sequence is 15 residues long. Trimming took 8 bases from V and 3 from J, leaving 17 bases between them. The germline V gene has CDR1 WNHNN and CDR2 SYGVQD (reference sequence). The CDR3 DNA is TGCGCCAGCGCCCCACAGGGAAACGGCTACAATGAGCAGTTCTTC. This encodes CASAPQGNGYNEQFF.

V and J are TRBV7-9 and TRBJ2-2; 8 nucleotides match TRBD2. CDR1 is SEHNR, CDR2 FQNEAQ, per germline (reference sequence). The trim removed 7 bases at V and 6 bases at J, leaving 10 bases unmatched. This CDR3 is built from 15 residues. The CDR3 DNA reads as TGTGCCAGCACCCTCTTTAGCGGGGCCGCCGGGGAGCTGTTTTTT. Protein product: CASTLFSGAAGELFF.